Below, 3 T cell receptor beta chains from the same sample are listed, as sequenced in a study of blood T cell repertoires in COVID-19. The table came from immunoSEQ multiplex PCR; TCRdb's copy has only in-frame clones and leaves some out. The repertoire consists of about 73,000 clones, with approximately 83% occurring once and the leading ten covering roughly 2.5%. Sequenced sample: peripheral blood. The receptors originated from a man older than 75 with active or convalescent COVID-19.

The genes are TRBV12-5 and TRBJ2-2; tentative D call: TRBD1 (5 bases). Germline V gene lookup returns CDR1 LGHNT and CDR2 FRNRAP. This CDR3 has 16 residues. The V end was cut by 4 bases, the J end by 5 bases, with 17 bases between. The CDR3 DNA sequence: TGTGCTAGTGGTTACCCAGGGCCCCTCGGGACCGGGGAGCTGTTTTTT. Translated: CASGYPGPLGTGELFF.

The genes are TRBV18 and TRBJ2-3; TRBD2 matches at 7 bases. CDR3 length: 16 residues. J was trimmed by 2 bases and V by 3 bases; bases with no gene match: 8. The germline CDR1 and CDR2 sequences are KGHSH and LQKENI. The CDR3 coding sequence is TGTGCCAGCTCACCTACTAGGCGGGGGTCCACAGATACGCAGTATTTT. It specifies CASSPTRRGSTDTQYF. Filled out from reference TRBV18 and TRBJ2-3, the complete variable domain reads NAGVMQNPRHLVRRRGQEARLRCSPMKGHSHVYWYRQLPEEGLKFMVYLQKENIIDESGMPKERFSAEFPKEGPSILRIQQVVRGDSAAYFCASSPTRRGSTDTQYFGPGTRLTVL.

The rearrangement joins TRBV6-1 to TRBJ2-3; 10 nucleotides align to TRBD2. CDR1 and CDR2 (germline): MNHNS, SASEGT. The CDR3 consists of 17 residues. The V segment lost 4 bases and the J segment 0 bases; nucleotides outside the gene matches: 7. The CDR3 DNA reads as TGTGCCAGCAGTGTACAAGGACTAGCGGATAGCACAGATACGCAGTATTTT. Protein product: CASSVQGLADSTDTQYF.